The TCR beta chain described here comes from a study of cytomegalovirus exposure and HLA in healthy donors (dated by TCRdb to about 2017). Study-wide context: An earlier analysis of several hundred of the donors reported 250 to 350 Gb of sequence data and 117 million unique TCR beta sequences obtained from some 170 million T cells. Class I and class II HLA loci were covered by the typing at four-digit resolution. The later analysis used no new phenotypic data to find candidate immune exposures, relying instead on TCR beta sequences and their occurrence across donors. Besides the first cohort of 550 to 750 subjects, a separate validation cohort made up of roughly 120 different subjects was used. Because of strong linkage in the cohort, roughly 5 DR-DQ haplotypes were treated as single units for association and clustering. In a later genetic analysis, genome-wide SNP genotypes for about three fifths of the roughly 670 donors were used, and that subset was treated as a discovery cohort. A later analysis re-examined previously published TCR beta repertoires from just over 650 donors and added high-resolution HLA genotyping to investigate patterns of TCR occurrence. The study profiled the T cell repertoires of 500 to 800 subjects by immunosequencing and related them to cytomegalovirus serostatus. On average, roughly 200,000 unique TCR beta nucleotide sequences were sequenced per donor among 350 to 400 genotyped donors of the cohort, with roughly 19% of those sequences being non-productive. Every repertoire in the discovery cohort had been generated on one and the same sequencing platform. To predict cytomegalovirus infection status, the study brought together high-throughput TCR immunosequencing, statistical association of individual TCRs with disease status, and machine learning. The aim of the study was to test whether cataloging public T cell receptors could identify signatures of past pathogen exposure. Typing coverage differed by locus: A, B, C, DRB1 and DQB1 were typed in roughly 629-630 donors, DQA1 in roughly 500, DPA1 in around 610, and DPB1 in just under 490. In an earlier analysis of 587 of the donors, high-throughput TCR beta sequencing was used to judge whether each TCR beta V gene segment behaved as functional or pseudogenic. Donor age, sex, ethnicity and CMV serostatus were compiled together with the repertoire data. Roughly 300 gigabases of sequencing data and tens of millions of unique TCR sequences were included in an early release covering roughly 600 HLA-typed donors. Of the 300 to 450 genotyped donors, around 81% fell in the genetic ancestry cluster associated with self-reported Caucasian donors. Broader findings and caveats from the paper: A further reported finding was that TCR beta sequences accurately predicted the HLA-A and HLA-B alleles for most subjects in the first cohort. In a later analysis, HLA-associated TCR beta chains showed more clonal expansion and lower generation probabilities than non-associated chains that were equally common. The authors suggested that the approach could potentially be generalized to other disease states and immunological phenotypes. HLA typing was unavailable for some donors at each locus, so association tests used only the typed subset. Immune exposure information for the cohort was limited to CMV serostatus. Because counts were too low, roughly 16 rarely observed V segments, including chromosome 9 orphons, were excluded from the earlier analysis of 587 of the donors. In a later genetic analysis, a missense DCLRE1C variant was associated with V-gene and J-gene trimming of TCR beta chains, and the association was replicated in an independent cohort. Most TCR sequences were seen in very few donors, while some public TCRs were found in many individuals. Correlated functional status among segregating V segments might reflect linkage disequilibrium, but an unknown experimental factor could not be ruled out. A later analysis reported that several top co-occurrence clusters appeared linked to parvovirus B19, influenza, CMV and Epstein-Barr virus. In a later analysis, most CMV-associated TCR beta chains were found to appear HLA-restricted, with HLA associations seemingly driven largely by CMV exposure. This cohort had only TCR beta chains sequenced, and the lack of alpha or paired-chain data limited which features could be detected. A later analysis associated 16,951 TCR beta sequences with specific HLA alleles at a false discovery rate of 0.05. Presence/absence analyses assumed roughly uniform sequencing depth across donors, an assumption that may not hold. An earlier analysis of approximately 590 of the donors showed that most TCR beta V segments appeared in productive rearrangements either about 87% or about 30% of the time, which broadly matched IMGT annotations. The classifier was reported to diagnose cytomegalovirus status with high specificity and sensitivity in both the original cohort and the validation cohort. Assigning TCR associations to individual alleles was difficult when HLA alleles, especially DR and DQ, strongly co-occurred. A later genetic analysis reported fewer N-insertions in productive TCRs among donors in an Asian-associated ancestry cluster than the roughly 670-donor mean. In a later analysis, TCR association rates were found to vary across HLA loci, with the most associated TCRs seen for DRB1 alleles and the fewest for HLA-C alleles. The 87-base-pair reads could not distinguish some IMGT-functional V segments, including TRBV6-2 and TRBV6-3, so those segments were excluded. The study listed over 150 TCR beta chains as associated with cytomegalovirus. A cluster of highly shared sequence variants was judged likely to be a technical artifact of the sequencing pipeline. A few of the identified cytomegalovirus-associated TCR beta chains were confirmed in vitro to be specific for cytomegalovirus antigens.

The cohort was made up of under 800 healthy bone marrow donors. All cohort members were sampled while nominally healthy, although unrecorded immune exposures were likely present. The donor tested CMV seropositive, placing the donor among the 290 or so seropositive members of the cohort. A peripheral blood sample was collected from each donor, and TCR beta sequencing was performed on peripheral blood mononuclear cells. The Qiagen DNeasy Blood Extraction Kit was used to extract genomic DNA from the blood cell samples. Library preparation employed the immunoSEQ multiplex PCR assay. The multiplex PCR relied on a mix of 60 forward primers for TCR Vbeta segments and 13 reverse primers for TCR Jbeta segments. The CDR3 region of rearranged TCR beta genes was amplified from genomic DNA with a multiplex PCR assay. The amplified TCR beta libraries were sequenced on the Illumina HiSeq System as 87-base-pair reads. Per the source publication's procedure: A later analysis counted tens of millions of unique TCR beta chains across the 500 to 850 repertoires, and roughly 9.9 million of these chains were shared by at least two donors. Raw reads were error-corrected and collapsed into unique sequences by a nearest-neighbor algorithm in which closely related sequences were merged to remove PCR and sequencing errors. V, D and J gene segments were assigned by aligning CDR3 sequences to IMGT reference sequences. For a sequence to be retained, at least a six-nucleotide match to both a V gene segment and a J gene segment was required. A rearrangement was called productive if the CDR3 had no stop codons and remained in frame with V and J, and every other rearrangement was called non-productive. Following IMGT convention, CDR3 was defined as the stretch from the second conserved V-encoded cysteine up to the conserved J-encoded phenylalanine. The earlier analysis of about 500 of the donors excluded sequences that lacked an unambiguous match to a single V gene segment. In an earlier analysis of a few hundred of the donors, V segments were called functional above 56.7% productive rearrangements and were called segregating when the between-donor standard deviation exceeded 5%. To diagnose cytomegalovirus status from the catalog of TCR beta chain sequences, a statistical classification framework was built. V and J gene assignment, in a later analysis, came from comparing TCR nucleotide sequences with IMGT/GENE-DB human TR gene sequences. Using the TCRdist pipeline, a later analysis assigned CDR3 sequences along with most-parsimonious VDJ recombination scenarios. In a later analysis, every TCR beta chain was defined by the combination of its CDR3 amino acid sequence and its V-gene family, and reads without a unique V-gene family were dropped. In a later analysis, fewer than 600 highly shared, low-generation-probability nucleotide sequences were removed to address suspected cross-contamination and a sequencing artifact. In a later analysis, a clonal expansion index was calculated for each public chain from normalized within-repertoire ranks of inferred template counts. A later analysis computed generation probabilities with a VDJ recombination model fitted to out-of-frame rearrangements, and checked the results against IGoR. A later analysis scored TCR-TCR, TCR-HLA and TCR-CMV co-occurrence with hypergeometric tests, applying a repertoire-size bias correction to TCR pairs. In a later analysis, false discovery rates were estimated by permuting HLA or CMV assignments 20 times. In a later analysis, co-occurring TCRs were grouped with DBSCAN, and TCRdist sequence similarity was added when clustering was performed within HLA-allele-positive subsets. Repertoires with fewer than 30,000 or more than 120,000 public chains were left out of co-occurrence clustering, as were five repertoires with anomalous nucleotide sharing. As stored in TCRdb, this immuneACCESS dataset retains in-frame rearrangements with V and J assigned. A fraction of the clones does not appear; measured against another copy, unresolved V genes explain less than half of the discrepancy, and the remainder lacks a known reason. V and J calls and clone size are copied from that table; D and trimming were computed from the DNA. For this sample there are about 160,000 clones; more than 65% appear just once. The ten most abundant clones make up 6% to 6.5% of the sample.

As for this clone: No antigen is known for it. No base qualities exist here, and no much larger clone lies one base off it.

The CDR3 goes from the cysteine to the phenylalanine over 15 residues. The entry retains the CDR3 DNA only, 45 bases that are in frame from base 1. In the germline V gene, CDR1 corresponds to ENHRY and CDR2 to SYGVKD. V gives up 4 bases and J gives up 2 bases, and the segment between their germline ends measures 15 bases. The rearranged chain carries TRBV10-3 and TRBJ2-7, with TRBD2 perhaps the D gene, on 5 matching bases. The receptor was derived from a man between 45 and 60 years old in good health and CMV-seropositive. The sample taken for sequencing was PBMCs. The CDR3 region has the sequence CAISARASGTYEQYF. The nucleotide sequence is TGTGCCATCAGTGCCCGGGCGAGCGGCACCTACGAGCAGTACTTC.